Each of the 27 T cell receptor beta chains below was sequenced from the same sample in a study of blood T cells in healthy people across ages. Combining a sample-barcoded 5' primer with a J-beta primer mix, a second PCR ran for roughly 7 to 11 cycles. TCRdb fed the 5' RACE reads into MiXCR, producing one record per CDR3 protein. The sample gives 800,000 or so distinct CDR3 sequences, about 59% of which show up once; roughly 26% is in the top ten. Sequenced: blood. These receptor sequences come from a young man in good health.

This clonotype was seen more than once but under ten times. J is TRBJ2-1 and V is TRBV25-1; D may correspond to TRBD1 or TRBD2 (5 bases each). Between the trimmed V and J ends, which lost 5 bases and 5 bases, there was a span of 19 bases. CDR1 is MGHDK, CDR2 SYGVNS, per germline. The CDR3 spans 16 residues. In DNA form, the CDR3 reads TGTGCCAGCAGTAAGATTGGGGGAACTAAAGACAATGAGCAGTTCTTC. Translating gives CASSKIGGTKDNEQFF.

The chain recombines TRBV28 with TRBJ2-7; D uncertain. The V gene lost 6 bases and the J gene lost 2 bases, with 14 bases spanning the gap. CDR1 is MDHEN and CDR2 is SYDVKM in the germline V gene. The CDR3 spans 14 residues. Written as DNA, the CDR3 is TGTGCCAGCAGCATGGGCAGATCTCCCTACGAGCAGTACTTC. Translation: CASSMGRSPYEQYF.

This clonotype has a count of ten or more. The genes are TRBV5-1 and TRBJ1-2, with 8 bases lining up with TRBD1. The V gene's germline CDR1 is SGHRS and CDR2 YFSETQ. Trimming cost V 2 bases and J 8 bases; bases outside gene matches: 8. The CDR3 has 14 residues. This chain's CDR3 is CASSFTWTGKGYTF. CDR3 DNA sequence: TGCGCCAGCAGCTTCACCTGGACAGGGAAAGGCTACACCTTC. Based on the CDR3 plus reference TRBV5-1 and TRBJ1-2, the full variable domain is KAGVTQTPRYLIKTRGQQVTLSCSPISGHRSVSWYQQTPGQGLQFLFEYFSETQRNKGNFPGRFSGRQFSNSRSEMNVSTLELGDSALYLCASSFTWTGKGYTFGSGTRLTVV.

Regarding this clonotype: The junction departs from the called germline gene at one end, perhaps through a read error. The gene calls are TRBV3-1 and TRBJ1-1; a possible D gene is TRBD1 (6 bases). Germline CDR1 is LGHDT and CDR2 is YNNKEL (reference sequence). This CDR3 comprises 14 residues. The CDR3 loop reads CASSLTGSNTEAFF. DNA of the CDR3: TGTGCCAGTAGCCTAACAGGGTCGAACACTGAAGCTTTCTTT.

V and J are TRBV19 and TRBJ1-5, with D perhaps TRBD1 (6 bases). CDR1 and CDR2 from the germline V gene are LNHDA and SQIVND (reference sequence). This CDR3 spans 14 amino acids. The V gene lost 7 bases and the J gene lost 3 bases, with 13 bases spanning the gap. The CDR3 loop is CASTPDRNNQPQHF. Written as DNA, the CDR3 is TGTGCCAGTACCCCGGACAGAAACAATCAGCCCCAGCATTTT.

The chain employs TRBV20-1 and TRBJ1-5, with D uncertain. The germline V and J ends were trimmed by 1 base and 3 bases, with 7 bases remaining between them. Germline V lookup: CDR1 DFQATT, CDR2 SNEGSKA (reference sequence). The CDR3 runs to 13 residues. In nucleotides, the CDR3 is TGCAGTGCTAGAGCTGACTCCAATCAGCCCCAGCATTTT. Translated, it gives CSARADSNQPQHF.

V usage is TRBV6-6 and J usage is TRBJ2-1; maybe TRBD2 (5 bases). This CDR3 comprises 15 residues. CDR1 is MNHNY and CDR2 is SVGAGI in the germline V gene (reference sequence). V lost 2 bases, J lost 5 bases, and 13 bases lay in between. This CDR3 is CASSYPPGSHNEQFF. CDR3 in DNA: TGTGCCAGCAGTTACCCGCCGGGATCTCACAATGAGCAGTTCTTC.

This clonotype was seen only a few times. The chain links TRBV12-3 or TRBV12-4 to TRBJ2-1, with 8 positions matching TRBD2. V lost 5 bases to trimming and J lost 3 bases; unmatched junction nucleotides: 6. This CDR3 is 15 amino acids long. CDR3 loop: CASSIGGGIYNEQFF. The CDR3 coding sequence is TGTGCCAGCAGTATTGGCGGGGGGATCTACAATGAGCAGTTCTTC.

The rearrangement uses TRBV2 and TRBJ2-1, with 10 nucleotides matching TRBD1. Germline CDR1 is SNHLY and CDR2 is FYNNEI. CDR3 length equals 15 residues. The trim removed 10 bases at V and 5 bases at J, leaving 11 bases unmatched. The CDR3 bases are TGTGCCAACAGCGACCCGGGACAGGGGCACAATGAGCAGTTCTTC. Protein: CANSDPGQGHNEQFF. The complete variable domain, with remaining parts taken from reference TRBV2 and TRBJ2-1, reads EPEVTQTPSHQVTQMGQEVILRCVPISNHLYFYWYRQILGQKVEFLVSFYNNEISEKSEIFDDQFSVERPDGSNFTLKIRSTKLEDSAMYFCANSDPGQGHNEQFFGPGTRLTVL.

The V gene is TRBV5-6, the J gene TRBJ2-7; unclear D gene. Trimming removed 6 bases from V and 0 bases from J, with 10 bases in between. CDR1 is SGHDT and CDR2 is YYEEEE in the germline V gene. The length of the CDR3 is 13 residues. The CDR3 loop reads CASTRQVSYEQYF. CDR3 DNA sequence: TGTGCCAGCACCCGGCAGGTCTCCTACGAGCAGTACTTC.

The gene calls are TRBV11-1 and TRBJ2-7; no clear D. Germline-derived CDR1 and CDR2 are SGHAT and FQDESV (reference sequence). The CDR3 sequence is 14 residues long. The ends were cut back, 8 bases at V and 6 bases at J, with 20 bases in the middle. CDR3 in DNA: TGTGCCAGCGGGGTCTTCAAAGTGATTGGCGAGCAGTACTTC. Amino acids: CASGVFKVIGEQYF.

This chain joins TRBV2 and TRBJ2-5, with D perhaps given as TRBD1 or TRBD2 (5 bases each). The CDR3 runs to 12 residues. V was clipped by 7 bases and J by 4 bases, with 10 bases between them. The germline V gene has CDR1 SNHLY and CDR2 FYNNEI. The CDR3 region is CASTRDRETQYF. CDR3 DNA sequence: TGTGCCAGCACCCGGGACCGAGAGACCCAGTACTTC.

This chain uses TRBV13 with TRBJ2-2, with D hard to call. The CDR3 runs to 17 residues. V gave up 4 bases and J gave up 6 bases, with 21 bases separating them. Germline-derived CDR1 and CDR2 are PRHDT and FYEKMQ (reference sequence). The CDR3 DNA follows: TGTGCCAGCAGCTCAGGATTCAGACCCGACACTCCCGGGGAGCTGTTTTTT. Translation gives CASSSGFRPDTPGELFF.

A remark on this clonotype: The junction departs from germline at one end; a sequencing error may be responsible. This chain joins TRBV29-1 and TRBJ2-1; 12 bases agree with TRBD2. Germline V CDR1 and CDR2: SQVTM, ANQGSEA. This CDR3 has 15 residues. CDR3: CSVPSGGASFNERFF. The DNA of the CDR3 is TGCAGCGTTCCTAGCGGGGGGGCGAGCTTCAATGAGCGGTTCTTC.

In the case of this clonotype: A clone one base away is much larger, so this may be a read error. The V call is TRBV7-2, the J call TRBJ1-2; D not certain. The CDR3 loop spans 12 amino acids. V lost 5 bases, J lost 3 bases, and 7 bases lay in between. The germline V gene encodes CDR1 SGHTA and CDR2 FQGNSA. CDR3 in amino acids: CASSHGDYGYTF. CDR3 DNA sequence: TGTGCCAGCAGCCACGGGGACTATGGCTACACCTTC.

This clonotype was seen only a few times. The chain has TRBV4-2 and TRBJ2-3, with D perhaps TRBD1 or TRBD2 (5 bases each). The CDR3 totals 12 residues. Between the trimmed V and J ends, which lost 4 bases and 8 bases, there was a span of 10 bases. Germline CDR1 is LGHNA and CDR2 is YNFKEQ. The CDR3 DNA reads as TGTGCCAGCAGCCCGGGGACGGGTACGCAGTATTTT. Residues: CASSPGTGTQYF.

This clonotype was observed a few times. J is TRBJ2-7 and V is TRBV5-6; D may be TRBD1 or TRBD2 (5 bases each). Germline lookup yields CDR1 SGHDT and CDR2 YYEEEE. V lost 3 bases and J lost 6, with 16 bases in between. This CDR3 is built from 14 residues. The CDR3 nucleotides are TGTGCCAGCAGCTCTCCGGGACCCGAGGGCGAGCAGTACTTC. It is translated as CASSSPGPEGEQYF.

CDR3 sequence reads: CASRHRLGDTEAFF. The CDR3 nucleotides are TGTGCCAGCAGACACAGGTTGGGGGACACTGAAGCTTTCTTT. V gene TRBV25-1 combines with J gene TRBJ1-1, with a tentative D call TRBD1 (5 bases). Germline V gene sequence: CDR1 MGHDK, CDR2 SYGVNS. The ends were cut back, 6 bases at V and 3 bases at J, with 14 bases in the middle. The CDR3 is 14 residues long. Looking up the rest from reference TRBV25-1 and TRBJ1-1 gives the full variable domain: EADIYQTPRYLVIGTGKKITLECSQTMGHDKMYWYQQDPGMELHLIHYSYGVNSTEKGDLSSESTVSRIRTEHFPLTLESARPSHTSQYLCASRHRLGDTEAFFGQGTRLTVV.

The genes are TRBV12-3 or TRBV12-4 and TRBJ2-3; D remains unclear. V lost 1 base and J 0 bases, leaving 5 bases between the germline ends. CDR3 length: 14 amino acids. CDR3 DNA sequence: TGTGCCAGCAGTTTAGACCACAGCACAGATACGCAGTATTTT. Its protein is CASSLDHSTDTQYF.

This chain joins TRBV4-1 and TRBJ1-2, with D unclear. Trimming shortened V by 1 base and J by 8 bases, and 17 bases separated the two germline ends. Germline assignment: CDR1 MGHRA and CDR2 YSYEKL. The CDR3 has 15 amino acids. The CDR3 reads CASSQVGGLPSGYTF. The CDR3 region has the DNA TGCGCCAGCAGCCAAGTGGGAGGCCTGCCCAGCGGCTACACCTTC.

V and J are TRBV30 and TRBJ2-1, with D unresolved. The CDR3 extends over 12 amino acids. The germline CDR1 and CDR2 sequences are GTSNPN and SVGIG (reference sequence). V lost 0 bases to trimming and J lost 4 bases, with 4 bases between them. The CDR3 reads CAWSVLYNEQFF. The CDR3 DNA reads TGTGCCTGGAGTGTACTGTACAATGAGCAGTTCTTC.

J is TRBJ2-5 and V is TRBV20-1, with 10 bases lining up with TRBD2. V was pared by 3 bases and J by 11 bases, with 12 bases of the junction left unmatched. Germline V gives CDR1 DFQATT, CDR2 SNEGSKA (reference sequence). This CDR3 is built from 14 residues. CDR3 amino acids: CSASPSGGANEQYF. CDR3 in DNA: TGCAGTGCTAGCCCCAGCGGGGGGGCCAATGAGCAGTACTTC.

The rearrangement uses TRBV3-1 and TRBJ2-2; the D is unclear. Germline V gives CDR1 LGHDT, CDR2 YNNKEL (reference sequence). Trimming stripped 2 bases from V and 7 bases from J, with 8 bases between. This CDR3 has 13 residues. CDR3 coding DNA: TGTGCCAGCAGCCAATTTCAAAACGGGGAGCTGTTTTTT. Its protein product is CASSQFQNGELFF.

This clonotype showed up just a few times. V usage is TRBV6-2 or TRBV6-3 and J usage is TRBJ2-1, with 14 bases matching TRBD2. CDR3 size: 17 residues. Germline trimming cut 8 bases from V and 1 base from J; bases unmatched to any gene: 7. Germline CDR1 reads MNHEY; CDR2 reads SVGEGT. The CDR3, as DNA: TGTGCCAGCCGGCGTGGGACTAGCGGGGGTTCCTACAATGAGCAGTTCTTC. It is translated as CASRRGTSGGSYNEQFF.

The rearrangement uses TRBV28 and TRBJ2-4; no firm D call. The DNA end lines up better with TRBJ2-7; the J call may be wrong. The CDR3 contains 14 residues. The germline V gene has CDR1 MDHEN and CDR2 SYDVKM. DNA of the CDR3: TGTGCCAGCGGCCCCTGGGGATACCCCTACGAGCAGTACTTC. This sequence encodes CASGPWGYPYEQYF.

There are a few counts of this clonotype. The chain carries TRBV5-6 and TRBJ2-3; a weak D match, TRBD2 (8 bases). This CDR3 contains 16 residues. Germline assignment: CDR1 SGHDT and CDR2 YYEEEE. V was shortened by 0 bases and J by 2 bases, with 13 bases between the two germline ends. This chain's CDR3 is CASSLERGTATDTQYF. For the CDR3, the DNA is TGTGCCAGCAGCTTGGAGCGGGGGACAGCCACAGATACGCAGTATTTT.

The chain has TRBV3-1 and TRBJ2-7; TRBD1 is a possible D gene (5 bases). Germline V gives CDR1 LGHDT, CDR2 YNNKEL (reference sequence). The CDR3 has 15 amino acids. Trimming left V 2 bases short and J 1 base short, with 12 bases between. Here the CDR3 DNA reads TGTGCCAGCAGCCAAATGGTGCAGGGATCCTACGAGCAGTACTTC. Its translation: CASSQMVQGSYEQYF.